These 7 T cell receptor beta chains originate from one sample sequenced in a study of OX40 agonist ivuxolimab in advanced cancers. Only in-frame clones appear in the TCRdb table, and some are missing; sequencing was by immunoSEQ multiplex PCR. The table records over 45,000 clones, 75% to 90% of them present only once. The input for sequencing was CD4+ or CD8+ T cells sorted from blood, taken in a trial of the OX40 agonist ivuxolimab. These TCRs come from an adult with an advanced solid tumor such as melanoma, head and neck, liver or kidney cancer.

The chain recombines TRBV7-2 with TRBJ1-2, with 11 bases that match TRBD1. The CDR3 extends over 17 amino acids. V shed 2 bases, J shed 3 bases, and the junction held 8 bases outside the gene matches. CDR1 is SGHTA and CDR2 is FQGNSA in the germline V gene. For the CDR3, the DNA is TGTGCCAGCAGCTTAAGGACAGGGGGCGTTTGGGACTATGGCTACACCTTC. Translating it yields CASSLRTGGVWDYGYTF.

The V and J genes are TRBV19 and TRBJ1-2; TRBD1 is a possible D gene (5 bases). The CDR3 is 14 amino acids. The germline V and J ends were trimmed by 1 base and 5 bases, with 11 bases remaining between them. Germline values: CDR1 LNHDA, CDR2 SQIVND (reference sequence). The CDR3 region is CASSIGVGRYGYTF. The CDR3 DNA sequence: TGTGCCAGTAGTATAGGCGTGGGACGGTATGGCTACACCTTC. Using reference TRBV19 and TRBJ1-2 for the parts outside the CDR3, the full variable domain is DGGITQSPKYLFRKEGQNVTLSCEQNLNHDAMYWYRQDPGQGLRLIYYSQIVNDFQKGDIAEGYSVSREKKESFPLTVTSAQKNPTAFYLCASSIGVGRYGYTFGSGTRLTVV.

A remark on this clone: Mismatch with germline at one junction end may stem from a read error. The chain uses TRBV5-4 and TRBJ2-1; the D gene is possibly TRBD1 (5 bases). This CDR3 comprises 12 residues. Germline CDR1 and CDR2: SGHNT and YYREEE (reference sequence). The chain's CDR3 is CASSLEGSVRIF. For the CDR3, the DNA is TGTGCCAGCAGCTTGGAGGGGTCGGTCAGGATCTTC.

A few counts support this clone. This chain uses TRBV28 with TRBJ1-2; no definite D call. CDR3 size: 11 residues. Trimming took 9 bases from V and 4 from J, leaving 9 bases between them. The germline V gene has CDR1 MDHEN and CDR2 SYDVKM. The CDR3 region has the DNA TGTGCCAGTAGCTCCGGCTATGGCTACACCTTC. This codes for CASSSGYGYTF.

This clone was counted a single time. The chain employs TRBV7-9 and TRBJ2-2, with D perhaps TRBD2 (5 bases). CDR1 is SEHNR, CDR2 FQNEAQ, per germline (reference sequence). V was clipped by 3 bases and J by 1 base, with 12 bases between them. The CDR3 contains 16 residues. The CDR3 DNA reads as TGTGCCAGCAGCTTCCGACTACTACAGAACACCGGGGAGCTGTTTTTT. Translation: CASSFRLLQNTGELFF.

The chain is built from TRBV10-3 and TRBJ1-4; weak D call: TRBD1 (5 bases). Trimming shortened V by 3 bases and J by 5 bases, and 10 bases separated the two germline ends. Germline V gene sequence: CDR1 ENHRY, CDR2 SYGVKD. The CDR3 is made up of 14 amino acids. CDR3 sequence (DNA): TGTGCCATCAGTGATCCCCCAGGGAATGAAAAACTGTTTTTT. Amino acid sequence: CAISDPPGNEKLFF.

J is TRBJ1-3 and V is TRBV13; possibly TRBD1 for D (6 bases). Germline V gene data show CDR1 as PRHDT and CDR2 as FYEKMQ (reference sequence). Trimming removed 1 base from V and 1 base from J, with 8 bases in between. The CDR3 is made up of 15 amino acids. The CDR3 spells CASSLDRASGNTIYF. As DNA, the CDR3 is TGTGCCAGCAGCTTAGACAGGGCATCTGGAAACACCATATATTTT. Variable domain in full (rest from reference TRBV13 and TRBJ1-3): AAGVIQSPRHLIKEKRETATLKCYPIPRHDTVYWYQQGPGQDPQFLISFYEKMQSDKGSIPDRFSAQQFSDYHSELNMSSLELGDSALYFCASSLDRASGNTIYFGEGSWLTVV.